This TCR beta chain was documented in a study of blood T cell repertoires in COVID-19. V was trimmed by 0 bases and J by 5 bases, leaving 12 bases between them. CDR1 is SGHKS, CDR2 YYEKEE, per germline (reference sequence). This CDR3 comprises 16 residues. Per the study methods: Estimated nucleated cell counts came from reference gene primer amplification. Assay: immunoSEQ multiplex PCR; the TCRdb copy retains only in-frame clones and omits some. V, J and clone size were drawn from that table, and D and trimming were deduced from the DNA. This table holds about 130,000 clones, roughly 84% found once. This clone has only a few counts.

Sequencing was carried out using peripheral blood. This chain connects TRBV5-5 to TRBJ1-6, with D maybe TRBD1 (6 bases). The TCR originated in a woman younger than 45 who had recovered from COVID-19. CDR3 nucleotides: TGTGCCAGCAGCTTGGCGGGGGGCGCGGATAATTCACCCCTCCACTTT. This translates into CASSLAGGADNSPLHF.